This TCR beta chain was obtained from a study of neoadjuvant anti-PD-1 for oral cavity cancer. Time point described: after neoadjuvant nivolumab, at surgical resection. Per the germline V gene, CDR1 is SGHVS and CDR2 is FQNEAQ. The CDR3 is made up of 16 amino acids. V lost 0 bases, J lost 10 bases, and 19 bases lay in between. Here immunoSEQ multiplex PCR was the method, and the copy in TCRdb shows in-frame clones only, minus some. Of around 37,000 clones in the sample, around 38% were seen once. This clone appeared a few times. The sample consisted of tumor tissue, taken after nivolumab (anti-PD-1) treatment. The J gene is TRBJ2-1, the V gene TRBV7-8; D is uncertain. The receptor was derived from a person aged 40-85 years with oral cavity squamous cell carcinoma. The CDR3 reads CASSLATLSPASEQFF. Written as DNA, the CDR3 is TGTGCCAGCAGCTTAGCGACCCTATCGCCCGCGTCGGAGCAGTTCTTC. The entire variable domain, with the rest obtained from reference TRBV7-8 and TRBJ2-1, is as follows: GAGVSQSPRYKVAKRGQDVALRCDPISGHVSLFWYQQALGQGPEFLTYFQNEAQLDKSGLPSDRFFAERPEGSVSTLKIQRTQQEDSAVYLCASSLATLSPASEQFFGPGTRLTVL.